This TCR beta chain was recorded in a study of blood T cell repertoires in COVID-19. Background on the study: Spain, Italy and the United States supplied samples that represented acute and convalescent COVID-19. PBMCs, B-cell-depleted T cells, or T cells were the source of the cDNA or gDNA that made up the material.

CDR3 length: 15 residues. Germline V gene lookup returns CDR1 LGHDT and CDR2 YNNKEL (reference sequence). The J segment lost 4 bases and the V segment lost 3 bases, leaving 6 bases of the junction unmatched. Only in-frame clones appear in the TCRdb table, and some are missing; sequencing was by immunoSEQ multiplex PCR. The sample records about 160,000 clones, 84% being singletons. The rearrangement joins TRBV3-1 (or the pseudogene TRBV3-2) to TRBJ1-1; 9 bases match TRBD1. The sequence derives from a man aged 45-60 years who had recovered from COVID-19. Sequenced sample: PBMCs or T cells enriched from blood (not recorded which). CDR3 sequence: CASSHTTGGPTEAFF. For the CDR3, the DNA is TGTGCCAGCAGCCACACTACAGGGGGCCCCACTGAAGCTTTCTTT.